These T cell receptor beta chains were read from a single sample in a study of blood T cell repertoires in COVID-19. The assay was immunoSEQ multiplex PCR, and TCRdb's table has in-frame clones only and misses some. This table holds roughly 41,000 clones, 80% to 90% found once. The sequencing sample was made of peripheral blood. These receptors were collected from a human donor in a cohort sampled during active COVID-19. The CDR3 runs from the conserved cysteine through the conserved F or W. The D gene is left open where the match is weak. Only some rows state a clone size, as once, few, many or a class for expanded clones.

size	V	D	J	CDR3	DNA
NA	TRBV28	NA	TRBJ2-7	CATRDSAYEQYF	TGTGCCACCCGGGACTCGGCCTACGAGCAGTACTTC
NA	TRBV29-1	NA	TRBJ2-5	CSVRWAEETQYF	TGCAGCGTTCGGTGGGCTGAAGAGACCCAGTACTTC
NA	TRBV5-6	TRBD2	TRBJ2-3	CASSLRGTSGTTDTQYF	TGTGCCAGCAGCTTGCGGGGGACTAGCGGGACCACAGATACGCAGTATTTT
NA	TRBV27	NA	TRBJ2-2	CASSLMSVNTGELFF	TGTGCCAGCAGTTTAATGTCTGTTAACACCGGGGAGCTGTTTTTT
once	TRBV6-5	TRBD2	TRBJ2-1	CASSYSMGRERSEQFF	TGTGCCAGCAGTTACTCGATGGGGCGGGAGAGGAGTGAGCAGTTCTTC
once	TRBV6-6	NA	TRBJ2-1	CASSDYRGEQFF	TGTGCCAGCAGTGACTATAGGGGTGAGCAGTTCTTC
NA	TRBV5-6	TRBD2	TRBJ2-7	CASSNQGGEQYF	TGTGCCAGCAGCAATCAGGGAGGGGAGCAGTACTTC
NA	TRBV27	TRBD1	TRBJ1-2	CASSHGTGGAGSGYTF	TGTGCCAGCAGTCACGGGACAGGGGGCGCGGGTTCCGGCTACACCTTC
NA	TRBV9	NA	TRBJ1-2	CASSVANGYYGYTF	TGTGCCAGCAGCGTAGCGAACGGTTACTATGGCTACACCTTC
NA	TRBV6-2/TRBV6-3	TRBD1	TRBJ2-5	CASSIISGGETQYF	TGTGCCAGCAGTATCATCTCAGGGGGAGAGACCCAGTACTTC
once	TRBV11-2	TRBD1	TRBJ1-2	CASSARQGQGYGYTF	TGTGCCAGCAGCGCCCGACAGGGACAAGGCTATGGCTACACCTTC
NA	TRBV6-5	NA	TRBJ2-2	CASSARANTGELFF	TGTGCCAGCAGCGCACGGGCGAACACCGGGGAGCTGTTTTTT
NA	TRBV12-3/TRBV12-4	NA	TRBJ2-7	CASSLVLCEQYF	TGTGCCAGCAGTTTAGTTCTGTGCGAGCAGTACTTC
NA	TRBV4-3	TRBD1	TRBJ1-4	CASSQGWTGDNEKLFF	TGCGCCAGCAGCCAAGGATGGACAGGGGATAATGAAAAACTGTTTTTT
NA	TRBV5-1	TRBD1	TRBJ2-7	CASSLRDRTYEQYF	TGCGCCAGCAGCTTAAGGGACAGGACGTACGAGCAGTACTTC
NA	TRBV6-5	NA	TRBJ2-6	CASSNRNSGANVLTF	TGTGCCAGCAGTAACAGGAACTCTGGGGCCAACGTCCTGACTTTC
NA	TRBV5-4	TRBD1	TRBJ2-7	CASSSGQGAREQYF	TGTGCCAGCAGCTCGGGACAGGGGGCGCGGGAGCAGTACTTC
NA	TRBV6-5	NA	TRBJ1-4	CATQGDNEKLFF	TGTGCCACACAGGGAGATAATGAAAAACTGTTTTTT
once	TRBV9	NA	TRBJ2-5	CASSVRRDGAQETQYF	TGTGCCAGCAGCGTGAGGCGGGACGGGGCTCAAGAGACCCAGTACTTC
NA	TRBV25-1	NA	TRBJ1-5	CASSDRQGYQPQHF	TGTGCCAGCAGTGATCGCCAGGGCTACCAGCCCCAGCATTTT
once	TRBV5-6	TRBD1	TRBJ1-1	CASSLDWDRVTEAFF	TGTGCCAGCAGCTTGGATTGGGACAGGGTGACTGAAGCTTTCTTT
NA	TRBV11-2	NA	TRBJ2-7	CASSLASSEQYF	TGTGCCAGCAGCTTAGCCTCCTCCGAGCAGTACTTC
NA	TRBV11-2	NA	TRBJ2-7	CASSSEGRGYEQYF	TGTGCCAGCAGCTCCGAGGGTCGGGGGTACGAGCAGTACTTC
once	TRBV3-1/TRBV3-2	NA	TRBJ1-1	CASSQSDTEAFF	TGTGCCAGCAGCCAGAGCGACACTGAAGCTTTCTTT
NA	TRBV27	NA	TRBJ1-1	CASSLNLNAEAFF	TGTGCCAGCAGTTTAAACCTAAACGCTGAAGCTTTCTTT
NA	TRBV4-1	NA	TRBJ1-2	CASSQEETVVYGYTF	TGCGCCAGCAGCCAAGAGGAAACAGTCGTATATGGCTACACCTTC
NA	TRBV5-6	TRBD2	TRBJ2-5	CASSLRAGVAETQYF	TGTGCCAGCAGCTTGCGGGCGGGAGTGGCGGAGACCCAGTACTTC
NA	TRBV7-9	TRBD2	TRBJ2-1	CASSLGGTWFF	TGTGCCAGCAGCTTGGGAGGGACTTGGTTCTTC
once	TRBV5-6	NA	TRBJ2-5	CASSFEAGETQYF	TGTGCCAGCAGCTTTGAGGCGGGGGAGACCCAGTACTTC
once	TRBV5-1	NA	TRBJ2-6	CASSLSGVGANVLTF	TGCGCCAGCAGCTTGTCAGGGGTTGGGGCCAACGTCCTGACTTTC
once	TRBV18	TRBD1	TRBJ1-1	CASSPGQGFANTEAFF	TGTGCCAGCTCACCGGGACAGGGTTTTGCGAACACTGAAGCTTTCTTT
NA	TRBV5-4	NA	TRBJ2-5	CASSLPGLQETQYF	TGTGCCAGCAGCTTACCGGGACTCCAAGAGACCCAGTACTTC
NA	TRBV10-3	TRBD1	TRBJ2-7	CAISGDRSVYEQYF	TGTGCCATCAGCGGGGACAGGTCTGTCTACGAGCAGTACTTC
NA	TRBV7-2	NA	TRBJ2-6	CASSLGLTGAGANVLTF	TGTGCCAGCAGCTTAGGACTGACAGGCGCTGGGGCCAACGTCCTGACTTTC
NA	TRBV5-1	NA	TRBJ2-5	CASSPRTVTGETQYF	TGCGCCAGCAGCCCCCGGACAGTGACTGGTGAGACCCAGTACTTC
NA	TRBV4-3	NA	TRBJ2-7	CASSARDNKGYEQYF	TGCGCCAGCTCCGCACGGGACAATAAGGGCTACGAGCAGTACTTC
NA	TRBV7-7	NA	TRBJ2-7	CASSQGWGGGYEQYF	TGTGCCAGCAGCCAGGGTTGGGGAGGTGGCTACGAGCAGTACTTC
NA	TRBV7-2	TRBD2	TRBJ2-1	CASSLVAGAAYNEQFF	TGTGCCAGCAGCTTAGTAGCGGGAGCGGCCTACAATGAGCAGTTCTTC
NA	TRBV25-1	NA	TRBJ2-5	CASSEYGAPRETQYF	TGTGCCAGCAGTGAATATGGGGCGCCCCGAGAGACCCAGTACTTC
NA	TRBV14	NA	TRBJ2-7	CASSQRLSYEQYF	TGTGCCAGCAGCCAGAGGCTGTCCTACGAGCAGTACTTC
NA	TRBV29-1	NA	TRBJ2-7	CSTDSATGQYF	TGCAGCACCGACAGCGCCACCGGGCAGTACTTC
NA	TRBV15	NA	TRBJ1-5	CATSRATGNSNQPQHF	TGTGCCACCAGCAGAGCTACAGGAAATAGCAATCAGCCCCAGCATTTT
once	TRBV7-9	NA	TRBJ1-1	CASSSRGRGTEAFF	TGTGCCAGCAGCTCCCGCGGGAGGGGGACTGAAGCTTTCTTT
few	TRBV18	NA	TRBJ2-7	CASSPDSLGEQYF	TGTGCCAGCTCACCGGACAGCCTCGGCGAGCAGTACTTC
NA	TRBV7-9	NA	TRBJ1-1	CASSLGTATEAFF	TGTGCCAGCAGCTTAGGGACAGCCACTGAAGCTTTCTTT
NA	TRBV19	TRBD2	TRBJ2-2	CAVLAGGTGELFF	TGTGCCGTGCTAGCGGGAGGTACCGGGGAGCTGTTTTTT
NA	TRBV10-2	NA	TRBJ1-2	CASSASLGQTNYGYTF	TGCGCCAGCAGTGCAAGCCTAGGACAGACCAACTATGGCTACACCTTC
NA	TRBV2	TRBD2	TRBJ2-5	CASSGRDSQETQYF	TGTGCCAGCAGCGGGAGGGATTCCCAAGAGACCCAGTACTTC
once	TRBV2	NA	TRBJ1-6	CASSALTGGDSSPLHF	TGTGCCAGCAGTGCATTGACGGGAGGGGATAGTTCACCCCTCCACTTT
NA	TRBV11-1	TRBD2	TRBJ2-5	CASSVIAGVAETQYF	TGTGCCAGCAGCGTAATAGCGGGAGTAGCAGAGACCCAGTACTTC
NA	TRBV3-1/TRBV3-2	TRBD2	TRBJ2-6	CASSLQTGGSGANVLTF	TGTGCCAGCAGCCTCCAGACCGGGGGGTCGGGGGCCAACGTCCTGACTTTC
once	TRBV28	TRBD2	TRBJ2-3	CASTPPRGGTDTQYF	TGTGCCAGCACCCCCCCTCGGGGGGGCACAGATACGCAGTATTTT
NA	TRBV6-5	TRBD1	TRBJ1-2	CASSPGQMVKLGYTF	TGTGCCTCCTCCCCGGGACAGATGGTCAAACTTGGCTACACCTTC
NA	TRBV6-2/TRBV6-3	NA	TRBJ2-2	CASSYGGGAGTGELFF	TGTGCCAGCAGTTACGGAGGGGGCGCTGGCACCGGGGAGCTGTTTTTT